This T cell receptor beta chain was sequenced in a study of cytomegalovirus exposure and HLA in healthy donors. Overall study results and limits: The study labeled 150 or so TCR beta chains cytomegalovirus-associated. Per a later analysis, 15,000 to 20,000 TCR beta sequences showed association with HLA alleles at 0.05 false discovery rate.

Remarks on this clone: The antigen remains unidentified.

V lost 6 bases, J lost 7 bases, and 16 bases lay in between. Germline V lookup: CDR1 SNHLY, CDR2 FYNNEI. The CDR3 is 14 amino acids. The PCR was carried out with 60 Vbeta primers and 13 Jbeta primers. Only in-frame clones appear in the TCRdb table, and some are missing; sequencing was by immunoSEQ multiplex PCR. The table records about 200,000 clones, roughly 80% of them present only once. Sample: PBMCs. This chain connects TRBV2 to TRBJ1-5; possibly TRBD1 for D (5 bases). This clonotype was sampled from a man between 35 and 55 years old in good health and CMV-seronegative. The CDR3 sequence: CASSRSGKGQPQHF. The CDR3 nucleotides are TGTGCCAGCAGCAGGTCAGGGAAGGGGCAGCCCCAGCATTTT.